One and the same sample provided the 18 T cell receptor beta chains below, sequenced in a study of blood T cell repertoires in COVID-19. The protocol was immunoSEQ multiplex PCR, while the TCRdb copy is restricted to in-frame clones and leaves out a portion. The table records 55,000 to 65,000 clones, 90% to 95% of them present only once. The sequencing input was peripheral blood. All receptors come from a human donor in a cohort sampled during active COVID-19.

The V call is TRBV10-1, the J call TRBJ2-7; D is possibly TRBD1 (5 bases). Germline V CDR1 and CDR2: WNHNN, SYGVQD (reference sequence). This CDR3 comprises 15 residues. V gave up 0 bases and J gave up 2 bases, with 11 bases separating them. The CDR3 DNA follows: TGCGCCAGCAGTGAGTCACCAGGGATTACCTACGAGCAGTACTTC. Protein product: CASSESPGITYEQYF.

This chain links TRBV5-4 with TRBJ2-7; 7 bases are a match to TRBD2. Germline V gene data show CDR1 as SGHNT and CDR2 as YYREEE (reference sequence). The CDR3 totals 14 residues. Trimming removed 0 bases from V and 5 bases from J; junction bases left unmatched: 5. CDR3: CASSLGGTTHEQYF. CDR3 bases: TGTGCCAGCAGCTTGGGGGGGACTACCCACGAGCAGTACTTC.

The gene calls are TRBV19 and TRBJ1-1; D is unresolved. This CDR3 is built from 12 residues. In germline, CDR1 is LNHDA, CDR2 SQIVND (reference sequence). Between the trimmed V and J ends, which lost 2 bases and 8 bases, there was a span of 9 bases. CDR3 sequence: CASSILGGEAFF. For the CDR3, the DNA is TGTGCCAGTAGTATATTAGGAGGGGAAGCTTTCTTT.

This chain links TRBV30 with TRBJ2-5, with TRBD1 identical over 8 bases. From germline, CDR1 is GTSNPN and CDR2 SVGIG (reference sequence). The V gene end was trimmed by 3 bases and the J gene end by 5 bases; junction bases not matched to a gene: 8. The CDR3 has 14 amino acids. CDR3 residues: CAWRRTGWRETQYF. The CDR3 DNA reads TGTGCCTGGAGGCGGACAGGGTGGCGGGAGACCCAGTACTTC.

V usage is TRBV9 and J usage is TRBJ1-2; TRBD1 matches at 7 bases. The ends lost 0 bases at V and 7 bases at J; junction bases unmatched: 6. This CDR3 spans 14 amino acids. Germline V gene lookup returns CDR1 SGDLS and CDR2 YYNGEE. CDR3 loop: CASSVDRGVSGYTF. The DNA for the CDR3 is TGTGCCAGCAGCGTAGACAGGGGAGTCTCTGGCTACACCTTC.

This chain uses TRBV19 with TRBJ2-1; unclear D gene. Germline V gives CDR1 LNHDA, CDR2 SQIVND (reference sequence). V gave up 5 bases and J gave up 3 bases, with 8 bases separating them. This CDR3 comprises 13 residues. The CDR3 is CASSFLGYNEQFF. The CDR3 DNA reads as TGTGCCAGTAGTTTCCTCGGCTACAATGAGCAGTTCTTC.

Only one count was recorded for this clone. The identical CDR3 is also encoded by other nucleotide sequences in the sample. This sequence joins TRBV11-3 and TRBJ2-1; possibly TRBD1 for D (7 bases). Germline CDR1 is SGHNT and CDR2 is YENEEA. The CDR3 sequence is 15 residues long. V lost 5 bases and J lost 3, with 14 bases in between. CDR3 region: CASSRGQGGYNEQFF. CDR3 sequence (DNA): TGTGCCAGCAGCAGGGGGCAGGGGGGCTACAATGAGCAGTTCTTC.

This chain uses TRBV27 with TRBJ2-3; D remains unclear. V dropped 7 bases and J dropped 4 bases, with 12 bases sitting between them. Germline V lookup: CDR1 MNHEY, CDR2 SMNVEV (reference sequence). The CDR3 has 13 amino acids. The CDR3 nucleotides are TGTGCCAGCACCGCCCTAGGATCAGATACGCAGTATTTT. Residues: CASTALGSDTQYF.

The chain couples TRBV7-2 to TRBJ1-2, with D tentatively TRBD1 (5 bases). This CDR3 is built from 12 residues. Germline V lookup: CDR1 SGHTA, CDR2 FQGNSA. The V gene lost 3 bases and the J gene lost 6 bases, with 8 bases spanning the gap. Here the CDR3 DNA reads TGTGCCAGCAGCTTCACAGGAGATGGCTACACCTTC. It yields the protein CASSFTGDGYTF.

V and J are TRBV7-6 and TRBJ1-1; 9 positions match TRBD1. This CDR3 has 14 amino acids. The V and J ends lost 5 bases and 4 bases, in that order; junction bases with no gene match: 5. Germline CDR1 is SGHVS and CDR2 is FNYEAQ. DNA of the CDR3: TGTGCCAGCAGCGAGCAGACAGGGGGCACTGAAGCTTTCTTT. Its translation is CASSEQTGGTEAFF.

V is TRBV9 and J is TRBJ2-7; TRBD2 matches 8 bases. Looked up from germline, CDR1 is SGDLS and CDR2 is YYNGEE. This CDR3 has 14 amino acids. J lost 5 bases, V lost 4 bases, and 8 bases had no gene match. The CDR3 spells CASSSGGLANEQYF. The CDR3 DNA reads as TGTGCCAGCAGCTCGGGGGGGCTAGCAAACGAGCAGTACTTC. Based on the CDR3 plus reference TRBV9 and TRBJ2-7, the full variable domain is DSGVTQTPKHLITATGQRVTLRCSPRSGDLSVYWYQQSLDQGLQFLIQYYNGEERAKGNILERFSAQQFPDLHSELNLSSLELGDSALYFCASSSGGLANEQYFGPGTRLTVT.

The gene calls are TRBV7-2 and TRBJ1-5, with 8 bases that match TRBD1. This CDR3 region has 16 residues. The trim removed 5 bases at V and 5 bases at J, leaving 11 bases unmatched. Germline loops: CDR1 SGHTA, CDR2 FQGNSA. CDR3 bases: TGTGCCAGCAGCCCGTCCGGGACAGGAATTTATCAGCCCCAGCATTTT. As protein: CASSPSGTGIYQPQHF.

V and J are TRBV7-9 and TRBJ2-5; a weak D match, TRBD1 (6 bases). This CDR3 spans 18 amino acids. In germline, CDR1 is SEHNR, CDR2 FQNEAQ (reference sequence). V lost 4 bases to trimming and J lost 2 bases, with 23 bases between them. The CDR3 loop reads CASSYPKTGTLSQETQYF. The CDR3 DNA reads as TGTGCCAGCAGCTACCCTAAAACCGGGACACTTTCTCAAGAGACCCAGTACTTC.

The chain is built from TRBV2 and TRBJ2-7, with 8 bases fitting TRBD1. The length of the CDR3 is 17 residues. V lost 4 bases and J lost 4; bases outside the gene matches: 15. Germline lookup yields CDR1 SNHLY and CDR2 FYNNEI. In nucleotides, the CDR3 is TGTGCCAGCAGTGTCCCGAGGGGAGGACAGGGTAATTACGAGCAGTACTTC. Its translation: CASSVPRGGQGNYEQYF.

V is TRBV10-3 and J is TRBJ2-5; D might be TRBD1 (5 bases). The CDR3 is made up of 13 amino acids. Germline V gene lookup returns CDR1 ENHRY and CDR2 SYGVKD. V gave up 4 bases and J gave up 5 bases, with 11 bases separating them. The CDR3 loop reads CAISARDGETQYF. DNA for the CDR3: TGTGCCATCAGTGCCAGGGATGGGGAGACCCAGTACTTC.

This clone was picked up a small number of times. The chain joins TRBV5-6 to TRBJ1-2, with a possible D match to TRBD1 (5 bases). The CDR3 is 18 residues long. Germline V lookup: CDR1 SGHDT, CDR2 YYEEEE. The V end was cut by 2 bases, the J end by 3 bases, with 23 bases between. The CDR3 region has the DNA TGTGCCAGCAGCTTACGGTACAGGTCCTTTAAGTCCGACTATGGCTACACCTTC. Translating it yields CASSLRYRSFKSDYGYTF. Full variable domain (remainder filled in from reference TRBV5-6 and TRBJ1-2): DAGVTQSPTHLIKTRGQQVTLRCSPKSGHDTVSWYQQALGQGPQFIFQYYEEEERQRGNFPDRFSGHQFPNYSSELNVNALLLGDSALYLCASSLRYRSFKSDYGYTFGSGTRLTVV.

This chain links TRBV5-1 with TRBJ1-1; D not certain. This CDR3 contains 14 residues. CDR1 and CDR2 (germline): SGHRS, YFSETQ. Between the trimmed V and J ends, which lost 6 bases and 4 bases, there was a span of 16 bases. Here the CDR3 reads CASTGDGVGTEAFF. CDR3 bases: TGCGCCAGCACAGGTGACGGGGTGGGCACTGAAGCTTTCTTT. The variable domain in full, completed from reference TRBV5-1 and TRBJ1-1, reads KAGVTQTPRYLIKTRGQQVTLSCSPISGHRSVSWYQQTPGQGLQFLFEYFSETQRNKGNFPGRFSGRQFSNSRSEMNVSTLELGDSALYLCASTGDGVGTEAFFGQGTRLTVV.

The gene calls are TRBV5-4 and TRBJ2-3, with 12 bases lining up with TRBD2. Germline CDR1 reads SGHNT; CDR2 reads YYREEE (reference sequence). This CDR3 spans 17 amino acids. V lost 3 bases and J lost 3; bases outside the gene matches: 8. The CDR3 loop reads CASSSGLAGGYTDTQYF. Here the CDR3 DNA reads TGTGCCAGCAGCTCAGGCCTAGCGGGGGGGTATACAGATACGCAGTATTTT. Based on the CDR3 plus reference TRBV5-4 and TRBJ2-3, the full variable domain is ETGVTQSPTHLIKTRGQQVTLRCSSQSGHNTVSWYQQALGQGPQFIFQYYREEENGRGNFPPRFSGLQFPNYSSELNVNALELDDSALYLCASSSGLAGGYTDTQYFGPGTRLTVL.